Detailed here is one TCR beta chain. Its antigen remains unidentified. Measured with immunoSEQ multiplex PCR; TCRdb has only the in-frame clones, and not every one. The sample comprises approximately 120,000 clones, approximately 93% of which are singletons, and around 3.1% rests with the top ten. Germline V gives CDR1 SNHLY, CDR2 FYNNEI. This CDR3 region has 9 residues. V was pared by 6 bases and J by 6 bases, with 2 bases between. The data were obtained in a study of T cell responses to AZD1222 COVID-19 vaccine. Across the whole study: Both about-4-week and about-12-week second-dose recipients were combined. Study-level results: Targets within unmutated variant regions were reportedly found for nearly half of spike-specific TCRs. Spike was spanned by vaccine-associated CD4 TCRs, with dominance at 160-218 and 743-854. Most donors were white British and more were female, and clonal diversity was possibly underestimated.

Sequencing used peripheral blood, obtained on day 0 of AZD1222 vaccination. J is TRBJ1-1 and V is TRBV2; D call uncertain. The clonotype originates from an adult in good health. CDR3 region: CASSPEAFF. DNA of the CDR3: TGTGCCAGCAGCCCTGAAGCTTTCTTT.